This T cell receptor beta chain was identified during a study of shared clonotypes between healthy human individuals. The study's findings and limits: Larger estimated richness was generally recorded for naive subsets relative to memory subsets.

Trimming left V 6 bases short and J 5 bases short, with 21 bases between. The CDR3 is made up of 15 amino acids. Germline V gene sequence: CDR1 SGHNT, CDR2 YYREEE (reference sequence). Healthy adults negative for HIV, lacking recent acute infections or vaccinations, served as donors. Note on this clone: Its antigen is currently unknown.

Data came from immunoSEQ multiplex PCR; TCRdb stores just in-frame clones and leaves some out. Among approximately 2.5 million clones listed, 93% were seen once. The sequencing input was naive CD4+ T cells from PBMCs. Subset given: CD45RA+ positively selected. This TCR derives from a young man in good health. Some clones in this sample may be carry-over from other donors' samples. This chain connects TRBV5-4 to TRBJ2-7; D may be TRBD1 or TRBD2 (6 bases each). CDR3 residues: CASTSGGGKKDEQYF. CDR3 sequence (DNA): TGTGCCAGCACCTCCGGGGGCGGGAAGAAGGACGAGCAGTACTTC.